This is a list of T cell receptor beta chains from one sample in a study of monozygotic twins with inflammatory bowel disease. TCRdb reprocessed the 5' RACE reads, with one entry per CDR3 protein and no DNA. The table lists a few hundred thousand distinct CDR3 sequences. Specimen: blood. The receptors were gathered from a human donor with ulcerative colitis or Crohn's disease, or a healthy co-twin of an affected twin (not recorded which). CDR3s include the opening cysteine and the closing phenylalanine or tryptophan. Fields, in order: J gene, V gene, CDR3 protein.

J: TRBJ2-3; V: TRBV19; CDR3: CASSNQGTSSTDTQYF
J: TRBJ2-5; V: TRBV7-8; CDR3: CASSLVVGQLKTQYF
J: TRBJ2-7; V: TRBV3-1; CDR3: CASSQDLSQGAREQYF
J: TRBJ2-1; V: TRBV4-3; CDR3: CASSQESSRRSSYNEQFF
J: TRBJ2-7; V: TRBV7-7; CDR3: CASSPGTGHYEQYF
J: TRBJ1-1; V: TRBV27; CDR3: CASSPQRGTEAFF
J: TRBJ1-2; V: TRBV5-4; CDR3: CASSPAAVERYGYTF
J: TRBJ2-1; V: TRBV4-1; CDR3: CASSQEPGRDEQFF
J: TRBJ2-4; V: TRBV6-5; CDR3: CASSYSVAKNIQYF
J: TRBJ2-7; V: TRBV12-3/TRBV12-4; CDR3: CASSVRLGGTYEQYF